A single sample is the source of the 19 T cell receptor beta chains below, sequenced in a study of cytomegalovirus exposure and HLA in healthy donors. This PCR relied on a set of 60 Vbeta primers and 13 Jbeta primers. The repertoire was sequenced with immunoSEQ multiplex PCR; TCRdb's copy has only in-frame clones and lacks some. The sample yields 95,000 to 100,000 clones, about four fifths seen once. Material: PBMCs. These receptors originate from a woman between 35 and 50 years old in good health and CMV-seronegative.

In nucleotides, the CDR3 is TGTGCCAGCAGCAAAAACGCAGCGGGGAGCTCCTACGAGCAGTACTTC. This gives the protein CASSKNAAGSSYEQYF. The chain recombines TRBV7-3 with TRBJ2-7; 7 bases are shared with TRBD2. Germline V gene lookup returns CDR1 SGHTA and CDR2 FQGTGA. The CDR3 contains 16 residues. Unmatched junction bases numbered 10, after V lost 5 bases and J lost 0 bases.

In its sample, this clone was seen a few times. The V gene is TRBV11-2, the J gene TRBJ2-7; 8 nucleotides align to TRBD2. CDR3 size: 15 residues. With V trimmed by 3 bases and J by 1 base, 5 bases remained unmatched. CDR1 and CDR2 from the germline V gene are SGHAT and FQNNGV. The CDR3 coding sequence is TGTGCCAGCAGCTTTTCTAGCGGGTCTTCCTACGAGCAGTACTTC. It translates to CASSFSSGSSYEQYF.

This chain connects TRBV5-1 to TRBJ2-1; maybe TRBD2 (6 bases). The length of the CDR3 is 16 residues. Deletions cut 3 bases from V and 0 bases from J, with 13 bases between. The germline CDR1 and CDR2 sequences are SGHRS and YFSETQ. CDR3 nucleotide sequence: TGCGCCAGCAGCTCACCGGACTATAGCTCCTACAATGAGCAGTTCTTC. This codes for CASSSPDYSSYNEQFF.

The chain is built from TRBV13 and TRBJ1-6; D perhaps matches TRBD1 (5 bases). With 5 bases removed from V and 10 bases from J, the gap between germline ends came to 15 bases. CDR3 size: 14 residues. The germline V gene encodes CDR1 PRHDT and CDR2 FYEKMQ (reference sequence). This CDR3 reads CASSLGPLGSPLHF. CDR3 coding DNA: TGTGCCAGCAGCCTGGGGCCTTTGGGGTCACCCCTCCACTTT.

The chain has TRBV30 and TRBJ2-3, with TRBD2 matching 10 bases. The CDR3 is made up of 14 amino acids. V shed 6 bases, J shed 6 bases, and the junction held 9 bases outside the gene matches. Germline V CDR1 and CDR2: GTSNPN, SVGIG (reference sequence). This CDR3 reads CACPAGGPSDTQYF. CDR3 nucleotide sequence: TGTGCCTGCCCAGCGGGGGGGCCAAGTGATACGCAGTATTTT.

This clone has more than one count but fewer than ten. This sequence joins TRBV6-1 and TRBJ2-7; TRBD1 matches 7 bases. J gave up 0 bases and V 7 bases, and 6 bases lay outside the gene matches. The CDR3 is 14 residues long. Germline V lookup: CDR1 MNHNS, CDR2 SASEGT. The CDR3 coding sequence is TGTGCCAGCATTCTTGACAGGGACTCCTACGAGCAGTACTTC. Translating gives CASILDRDSYEQYF.

The chain links TRBV7-2 to TRBJ2-3; TRBD2 aligns across 8 bases. The V and J ends lost 5 bases and 4 bases, in that order; junction bases with no gene match: 5. Germline V gives CDR1 SGHTA, CDR2 FQGNSA. This CDR3 is 14 amino acids long. CDR3 loop: CASSLGRVPDTQYF. DNA for the CDR3: TGTGCCAGCAGCCTCGGGAGGGTCCCAGATACGCAGTATTTT.

This clone showed up just a few times. The sample holds other DNA sequences that translate to the same CDR3. The chain links TRBV2 to TRBJ1-5, with unresolved D. V was cut by 5 bases and J by 0 bases, with 5 bases left in between. The germline gives CDR1 SNHLY, CDR2 FYNNEI. The CDR3 spans 13 residues. The DNA for the CDR3 is TGTGCCAGCAGTCGGGATAGCAATCAGCCCCAGCATTTT. It codes for CASSRDSNQPQHF. The full variable domain, completed using reference TRBV2 and TRBJ1-5, is EPEVTQTPSHQVTQMGQEVILRCVPISNHLYFYWYRQILGQKVEFLVSFYNNEISEKSEIFDDQFSVERPDGSNFTLKIRSTKLEDSAMYFCASSRDSNQPQHFGDGTRLSIL.

This clone was recorded a few times. The chain carries TRBV2 and TRBJ2-5, with 12 bases lining up with TRBD2. The length of the CDR3 is 16 residues. The germline gives CDR1 SNHLY, CDR2 FYNNEI. The V and J ends lost 6 bases and 4 bases, in that order; junction bases with no gene match: 9. CDR3 sequence (DNA): TGTGCCAGCAGATCGACTAGCGGGAGCTTGGTAGAGACCCAGTACTTC. This encodes CASRSTSGSLVETQYF.

This clone counts as medium-sized. The chain carries TRBV5-1 and TRBJ2-3, with D perhaps matching TRBD1 (5 bases). The germline gives CDR1 SGHRS, CDR2 YFSETQ. Trimming removed 0 bases at V and 1 base at J, with 9 bases between. The CDR3 has 15 residues. CDR3 sequence (DNA): TGCGCCAGCAGCTTGGAAGGACAAGGCACAGATACGCAGTATTTT. This codes for CASSLEGQGTDTQYF.

The sample holds a few counts of this clone. The chain joins TRBV28 to TRBJ2-4, with 13 nucleotides matching TRBD2. The V segment lost 6 bases and the J segment 4 bases; nucleotides outside the gene matches: 3. Germline CDR1 MDHEN, CDR2 SYDVKM. The CDR3 is 15 residues long. The CDR3 DNA sequence: TGTGCCAGCAGCCAGGGACTAGCGGGAAAAAACATTCAGTACTTC. It specifies CASSQGLAGKNIQYF.

This clone was recorded a few times. V gene TRBV7-6 combines with J gene TRBJ2-1; TRBD2 matches 8 bases. The length of the CDR3 is 15 residues. Per the germline V gene, CDR1 is SGHVS and CDR2 is FNYEAQ. Losses at the gene ends were 4 bases for V and 10 bases for J; bases not matched to a gene: 12. The CDR3 loop is CASSSTGKVAGEQFF. CDR3 DNA: TGTGCCAGCAGCTCTACGGGAAAGGTAGCGGGAGAGCAGTTCTTC.

In its sample, this clone was seen a few times. The chain combines TRBV25-1 with TRBJ1-2; 9 nucleotides match TRBD1. The germline gives CDR1 MGHDK, CDR2 SYGVNS. The CDR3 totals 14 residues. Unmatched junction bases numbered 1, after V lost 5 bases and J lost 0 bases. Here the CDR3 reads CASSRQGANYGYTF. In nucleotides, the CDR3 is TGTGCCAGCAGTCGACAGGGGGCTAACTATGGCTACACCTTC.

The V call is TRBV28, the J call TRBJ1-2, with D maybe TRBD1 (5 bases). Germline CDR1 is MDHEN and CDR2 is SYDVKM. CDR3 length equals 11 residues. Between the trimmed V and J ends, which lost 10 bases and 2 bases, there was a span of 8 bases. The CDR3 reads CAIGGNYGYTF. CDR3 nucleotides: TGTGCCATCGGGGGGAACTATGGCTACACCTTC.

J is TRBJ1-3 and V is TRBV9; D is unclear. Germline CDR1 reads SGDLS; CDR2 reads YYNGEE. There are 16 residues in the CDR3. The V end was cut by 1 base, the J end by 4 bases, with 15 bases between. CDR3 loop: CASSVSSRTGGNTIYF. The DNA for the CDR3 is TGTGCCAGCAGCGTAAGCTCTCGAACGGGGGGAAACACCATATATTTT. The full variable domain, its missing parts supplied by reference TRBV9 and TRBJ1-3, is DSGVTQTPKHLITATGQRVTLRCSPRSGDLSVYWYQQSLDQGLQFLIQYYNGEERAKGNILERFSAQQFPDLHSELNLSSLELGDSALYFCASSVSSRTGGNTIYFGEGSWLTVV.

J is TRBJ1-6 and V is TRBV7-2, with D unclear. Trimming took 8 bases from V and 5 from J, leaving 7 bases between them. Germline V gene lookup returns CDR1 SGHTA and CDR2 FQGNSA. The CDR3 is made up of 12 amino acids. In DNA form, the CDR3 reads TGTGCCAGCTCCCAGAATAATTCACCCCTCCACTTT. It codes for CASSQNNSPLHF.

This rearrangement joins TRBV7-2 to TRBJ2-2; a weak D match, TRBD1 (5 bases). The CDR3 contains 14 residues. Between the trimmed V and J ends, which lost 5 bases and 0 bases, there was a span of 7 bases. Germline CDR1 is SGHTA and CDR2 is FQGNSA. The CDR3 sequence is CASSGAANTGELFF. The DNA for the CDR3 is TGTGCCAGCAGCGGGGCCGCGAACACCGGGGAGCTGTTTTTT.

V and J are TRBV7-2 and TRBJ2-3, with 11 bases matching TRBD1. Germline lookup yields CDR1 SGHTA and CDR2 FQGNSA. The CDR3 runs to 15 residues. V lost 5 bases, J lost 4 bases, and 5 bases stayed unmatched. DNA of the CDR3: TGTGCCAGCAGCCAGGACAGGGGGCGCCCAGATACGCAGTATTTT. It yields the protein CASSQDRGRPDTQYF.

This clone was observed a handful of times. The chain combines TRBV5-1 with TRBJ1-2, with D tentatively TRBD1 (6 bases). This CDR3 region has 13 residues. Trimming cost V 4 bases and J 8 bases, with 15 bases left between them. CDR1 and CDR2 from the germline V gene are SGHRS and YFSETQ. This chain's CDR3 is CASSPRDNSGYTF. CDR3 in DNA: TGCGCCAGCAGCCCCCGGGACAATTCAGGCTACACCTTC.